Listed below are T cell receptor beta chains from one sample, sequenced in a study of blood T cell repertoires in COVID-19. Sequencing used immunoSEQ multiplex PCR; TCRdb keeps in-frame clones, though not all of them. The sample includes over 50,000 clones, about 82% of them seen just once. Sample: PBMCs or T cells enriched from blood (not recorded which). These receptors came from a woman aged 40-49 years with acute COVID-19. Both conserved end residues are part of each CDR3. The order of the fields is J gene, D gene, clone size, V gene, CDR3 protein, CDR3 DNA. D genes are given only for firm matches. Size tells how often a clone was seen (once, few, many) or the class of an expanded clone, and some rows leave it out.

j_gene: TRBJ2-3
d_gene: TRBD1
abundance: NA
v_gene: TRBV5-1
CDR3aa: CASSNVTGTGADTQYF
CDR3nt: TGCGCCAGCAGCAACGTTACCGGGACAGGGGCAGATACGCAGTATTTT

j_gene: TRBJ2-3
d_gene: TRBD2
abundance: few
v_gene: TRBV29-1
CDR3aa: CSVEGGTSGGPVDTQYF
CDR3nt: TGCAGCGTTGAAGGGGGGACTAGCGGGGGTCCTGTAGATACGCAGTATTTT

j_gene: TRBJ2-5
d_gene: TRBD1
abundance: NA
v_gene: TRBV14
CDR3aa: CASSQVPRTGWQETQYF
CDR3nt: TGTGCCAGCAGCCAAGTTCCAAGGACAGGGTGGCAAGAGACCCAGTACTTC

j_gene: TRBJ2-5
d_gene: TRBD1
abundance: NA
v_gene: TRBV19
CDR3aa: CASSIDRGRTQYF
CDR3nt: TGTGCCAGTAGTATCGACAGGGGGCGAACCCAGTACTTC

j_gene: TRBJ2-1
d_gene: NA
abundance: NA
v_gene: TRBV18
CDR3aa: CATLGGPPEGNEQFF
CDR3nt: TGTGCCACCCTTGGGGGACCCCCGGAGGGTAATGAGCAGTTCTTC

j_gene: TRBJ2-3
d_gene: TRBD1
abundance: many
v_gene: TRBV2
CDR3aa: CASVGGLGTDTQYF
CDR3nt: TGTGCCAGCGTAGGGGGCCTAGGAACAGATACGCAGTATTTT

j_gene: TRBJ1-5
d_gene: TRBD1
abundance: NA
v_gene: TRBV19
CDR3aa: CASSVRDRGNWRNQPQHF
CDR3nt: TGTGCCAGTAGTGTCCGGGACAGGGGAAATTGGCGCAATCAGCCCCAGCATTTT

j_gene: TRBJ1-1
d_gene: TRBD1
abundance: once
v_gene: TRBV7-9
CDR3aa: CASSMGTANTEAFF
CDR3nt: TGTGCCAGCAGCATGGGGACAGCGAACACTGAAGCTTTCTTT

j_gene: TRBJ2-2
d_gene: TRBD2
abundance: once
v_gene: TRBV4-1
CDR3aa: CASGKNSGGAGELFF
CDR3nt: TGCGCCAGCGGAAAGAACAGCGGGGGGGCCGGGGAGCTGTTTTTT

j_gene: TRBJ1-5
d_gene: NA
abundance: NA
v_gene: TRBV28
CDR3aa: CASSLIRGQNSNQPQHF
CDR3nt: TGTGCCAGCAGTTTAATCAGGGGCCAAAATAGCAATCAGCCCCAGCATTTT

j_gene: TRBJ2-1
d_gene: TRBD2
abundance: NA
v_gene: TRBV6-4
CDR3aa: CASSSGRATYNEQFF
CDR3nt: TGTGCCAGCAGTAGCGGGAGGGCCACCTACAATGAGCAGTTCTTC

j_gene: TRBJ2-2
d_gene: NA
abundance: NA
v_gene: TRBV3-1/TRBV3-2
CDR3aa: CASSHRAGPMGGELFF
CDR3nt: TGTGCCAGCAGCCATAGGGCGGGACCGATGGGGGGGGAGCTGTTTTTT

j_gene: TRBJ2-1
d_gene: NA
abundance: once
v_gene: TRBV15
CDR3aa: CATSRDRVNEQFF
CDR3nt: TGTGCCACCAGCAGAGACCGTGTGAATGAGCAGTTCTTC

j_gene: TRBJ2-7
d_gene: NA
abundance: NA
v_gene: TRBV7-8
CDR3aa: CASSPSIGAPYEQYF
CDR3nt: TGTGCCAGCAGCCCAAGTATAGGAGCTCCCTACGAGCAGTACTTC

j_gene: TRBJ1-5
d_gene: NA
abundance: NA
v_gene: TRBV27
CDR3aa: CASSLQGGQPQHF
CDR3nt: TGTGCCAGCAGTTTACAGGGAGGTCAGCCCCAGCATTTT

j_gene: TRBJ1-5
d_gene: NA
abundance: NA
v_gene: TRBV29-1
CDR3aa: CSVGMGAPNQPQHF
CDR3nt: TGCAGCGTCGGAATGGGGGCCCCTAATCAGCCCCAGCATTTT

j_gene: TRBJ1-6
d_gene: TRBD1
abundance: NA
v_gene: TRBV18
CDR3aa: CASSPQGASYNSPLHF
CDR3nt: TGTGCCAGCTCACCACAGGGGGCCTCCTATAATTCACCCCTCCACTTT

j_gene: TRBJ2-3
d_gene: NA
abundance: once
v_gene: TRBV6-6
CDR3aa: CASSYSGGSTDTQYF
CDR3nt: TGTGCCAGCAGTTACTCAGGAGGGAGCACAGATACGCAGTATTTT

j_gene: TRBJ2-2
d_gene: TRBD1
abundance: NA
v_gene: TRBV24-1
CDR3aa: CATSELTGTGNTGELFF
CDR3nt: TGTGCCACCAGTGAGTTAACCGGGACAGGGAACACCGGGGAGCTGTTTTTT

j_gene: TRBJ2-2
d_gene: NA
abundance: once
v_gene: TRBV11-2
CDR3aa: CASKQGITGELFF
CDR3nt: TGTGCCAGCAAGCAGGGGATAACCGGGGAGCTGTTTTTT

j_gene: TRBJ2-3
d_gene: NA
abundance: few
v_gene: TRBV28
CDR3aa: CASRDSGSPFSDF
CDR3nt: TGTGCCAGCAGGGACAGTGGGTCGCCCTTTTCAGATTTT

j_gene: TRBJ2-3
d_gene: NA
abundance: NA
v_gene: TRBV7-9
CDR3aa: CASSLVVGGTDTQYF
CDR3nt: TGTGCCAGCAGCTTAGTGGTGGGAGGCACAGATACGCAGTATTTT

j_gene: TRBJ1-3
d_gene: TRBD1
abundance: NA
v_gene: TRBV7-8
CDR3aa: CASRHDRGMGNTIYF
CDR3nt: TGTGCCAGCAGACACGACAGGGGGATGGGAAACACCATATATTTT

j_gene: TRBJ2-2
d_gene: NA
abundance: NA
v_gene: TRBV25-1
CDR3aa: CASHPGAGELFF
CDR3nt: TGTGCCAGCCACCCAGGGGCCGGGGAGCTGTTTTTT